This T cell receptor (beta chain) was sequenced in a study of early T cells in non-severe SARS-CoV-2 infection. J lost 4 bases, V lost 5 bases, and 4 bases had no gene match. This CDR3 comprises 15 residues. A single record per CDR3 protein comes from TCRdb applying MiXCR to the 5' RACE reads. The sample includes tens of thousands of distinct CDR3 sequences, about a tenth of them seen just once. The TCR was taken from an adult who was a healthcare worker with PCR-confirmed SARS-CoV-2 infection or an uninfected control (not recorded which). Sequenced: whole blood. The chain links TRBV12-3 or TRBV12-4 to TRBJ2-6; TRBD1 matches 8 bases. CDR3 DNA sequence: TGTGCCAGCAGTCCTCAGGGGGCGGGGGCCAACGTCCTGACTTTC. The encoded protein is CASSPQGAGANVLTF.